This entry lists 19 T cell receptor beta chains sequenced from one sample in a study of cytomegalovirus exposure and HLA in healthy donors. PCR employed 60 Vbeta and 13 Jbeta primers. Libraries were prepared by immunoSEQ multiplex PCR; TCRdb keeps only in-frame clonotypes and omits some of them. This table holds 120,000 or so clones, around 78% found once. Specimen: PBMCs. The receptors here all came from a man aged 18 to 29 in good health and CMV-seropositive.

J is TRBJ1-1 and V is TRBV5-1; D possibly corresponds to TRBD1 (5 bases). Trimming took off 6 bases at V and 2 bases at J, with 11 bases between the two ends. CDR1 is SGHRS, CDR2 YFSETQ, per germline. The CDR3 contains 13 residues. CDR3: CASTFGTNTEAFF. In nucleotides, the CDR3 is TGCGCCAGCACCTTTGGGACTAACACTGAAGCTTTCTTT.

The gene calls are TRBV12-5 and TRBJ1-2; maybe TRBD1 (6 bases). This CDR3 region has 14 residues. Per germline, CDR1 LGHNT and CDR2 FRNRAP. Trimming took 3 bases from V and 2 from J, leaving 10 bases between them. CDR3 in amino acids: CASGLGGGNYGYTF. CDR3 nucleotide sequence: TGTGCTAGTGGTTTAGGGGGGGGGAACTATGGCTACACCTTC.

The gene calls are TRBV5-1 and TRBJ1-6; D not certain. V was pared by 0 bases and J by 7 bases, with 5 bases between. This CDR3 is 13 amino acids long. Germline V lookup: CDR1 SGHRS, CDR2 YFSETQ. This chain's CDR3 is CASSLDTNSPLHF. The CDR3 region has the DNA TGCGCCAGCAGCTTGGATACAAATTCACCCCTCCACTTT.

Turning to this clone: The identical CDR3 is also encoded by other nucleotide sequences in the sample. The rearrangement links TRBV30 to TRBJ1-2; 7 bases align to TRBD1. CDR1 GTSNPN and CDR2 SVGIG come from the germline V gene (reference sequence). Unmatched junction bases numbered 12, after V lost 5 bases and J lost 9 bases. The CDR3 totals 13 residues. Written as DNA, the CDR3 is TGTGCCTGGGGACAGGAGGTTCTTAGGAGCTACACCTTC. Translated, it gives CAWGQEVLRSYTF.

The chain carries TRBV12-5 and TRBJ2-1, with D perhaps TRBD2 (6 bases). From germline, CDR1 is LGHNT and CDR2 FRNRAP. V shed 0 bases and J shed 6 bases, with 12 bases lying between them. CDR3 length: 15 residues. The CDR3 nucleotides are TGTGCTAGTGGTTTGGTAACTAGCCGGGGCAATGAGCAGTTCTTC. It translates to CASGLVTSRGNEQFF.

This clone was picked up one time. The genes are TRBV13 and TRBJ2-1; 9 bases fit TRBD2. The V gene's germline CDR1 is PRHDT and CDR2 FYEKMQ (reference sequence). This CDR3 comprises 15 residues. V gave up 2 bases and J gave up 4 bases; unmatched junction bases: 3. This CDR3 is CASSLRSGGYNEQFF. Here the CDR3 DNA reads TGTGCCAGCAGCTTACGGAGCGGGGGGTACAATGAGCAGTTCTTC.

V is TRBV18 and J is TRBJ1-2; 7 nucleotides match TRBD1. Germline values: CDR1 KGHSH, CDR2 LQKENI. V lost 3 bases and J lost 0; bases outside the gene matches: 4. The CDR3 runs 15 residues. CDR3 sequence reads: CASSPGTEANYGYTF. CDR3 in DNA: TGTGCCAGCTCACCTGGGACAGAAGCTAACTATGGCTACACCTTC.

The chain is built from TRBV2 and TRBJ2-7, with 11 positions matching TRBD1. The CDR3 sequence is 16 residues long. V lost 2 bases to trimming and J lost 2 bases; unmatched junction nucleotides: 5. Germline CDR1 reads SNHLY; CDR2 reads FYNNEI. The CDR3 loop is CASSEYGTGGPYEQYF. CDR3 bases: TGTGCCAGCAGTGAATACGGGACAGGGGGTCCCTACGAGCAGTACTTC.

This clone has only a few counts. The chain is built from TRBV7-2 and TRBJ1-6, with 11 bases that match TRBD1. CDR3 length: 14 amino acids. The V segment lost 5 bases and the J segment 10 bases; nucleotides outside the gene matches: 4. Germline-derived CDR1 and CDR2 are SGHTA and FQGNSA. In DNA, the CDR3 is TGTGCCAGCAGCAGTAGGGACAGGGGGTCACCCCTCCACTTT. Translating gives CASSSRDRGSPLHF.

V and J are TRBV7-9 and TRBJ2-3, with D possibly being TRBD2 (5 bases). Germline CDR1 reads SEHNR; CDR2 reads FQNEAQ (reference sequence). The CDR3 totals 13 residues. Trimming removed 8 bases at V and 11 bases at J, with 20 bases between. The CDR3 DNA sequence: TGTGCCAGCGGGAGCGGTGGAGGTGGTGTGCAGTATTTT. Translation gives CASGSGGGGVQYF. Supplemented by reference TRBV7-9 and TRBJ2-3, the full variable domain reads DTGVSQNPRHKITKRGQNVTFRCDPISEHNRLYWYRQTLGQGPEFLTYFQNEAQLEKSRLLSDRFSAERPKGSFSTLEIQRTEQGDSAMYLCASGSGGGGVQYFGPGTRLTVL.

The rearrangement links TRBV30 to TRBJ1-3; D is possibly TRBD1 (5 bases). The germline V gene has CDR1 GTSNPN and CDR2 SVGIG (reference sequence). This CDR3 region has 12 residues. V lost 8 bases to trimming and J lost 11 bases, with 19 bases between them. CDR3 residues: CAGRDSKESIYF. The CDR3, as DNA: TGTGCCGGCCGGGACTCCAAGGAATCCATATATTTT.

V gene TRBV2 combines with J gene TRBJ2-6; D is ambiguous. The V end lost 6 bases, the J end lost 0 bases, and 9 bases lay between the germline ends. The CDR3 runs 15 residues. The germline CDR1 and CDR2 sequences are SNHLY and FYNNEI. The CDR3 region is CASSLLYSGANVLTF. The CDR3 bases are TGTGCCAGCAGCCTACTGTACTCTGGGGCCAACGTCCTGACTTTC. Full variable domain (missing parts from reference TRBV2 and TRBJ2-6): EPEVTQTPSHQVTQMGQEVILRCVPISNHLYFYWYRQILGQKVEFLVSFYNNEISEKSEIFDDQFSVERPDGSNFTLKIRSTKLEDSAMYFCASSLLYSGANVLTFGAGSRLTVL.

The chain's CDR3 is CASSPRTAGAEQFF. The CDR3 DNA sequence: TGTGCCAGCAGCCCGAGGACAGCAGGGGCTGAGCAGTTCTTC. This chain links TRBV6-4 with TRBJ2-1; a possible D gene is TRBD1 (6 bases). V was trimmed by 6 bases and J by 9 bases, leaving 18 bases between them. Germline V gene sequence: CDR1 MRHNA, CDR2 SNTAGT. This CDR3 is 14 amino acids long.

The CDR3 coding sequence is TGTGCCAGCAGTGGCCGAAAGCGGGGAGCATACAATGAGCAGTTCTTC. It encodes CASSGRKRGAYNEQFF. The chain uses TRBV25-1 and TRBJ2-1; 7 nucleotides line up with TRBD2. Germline loops: CDR1 MGHDK, CDR2 SYGVNS. V shed 4 bases, J shed 4 bases, and the junction held 10 bases outside the gene matches. The CDR3 totals 16 residues.

V gene TRBV5-1 combines with J gene TRBJ2-2; no definite D call. Germline loops: CDR1 SGHRS, CDR2 YFSETQ. The CDR3 covers 14 residues. V shed 1 base and J shed 4 bases, with 8 bases lying between them. The CDR3 DNA reads as TGCGCCAGCAGCTTGCCTAGTGGCACCGGGGAGCTGTTTTTT. It specifies CASSLPSGTGELFF.

This clone was counted a single time. The V call is TRBV4-2, the J call TRBJ2-7, with a possible D match to TRBD2 (6 bases). There are 15 residues in the CDR3. Per germline, CDR1 LGHNA and CDR2 YNFKEQ. Trimming left V 4 bases short and J 3 bases short, with 16 bases between. The CDR3 is CASSLSKRALYEQYF. DNA of the CDR3: TGTGCCAGCAGCCTAAGTAAGCGGGCTCTCTACGAGCAGTACTTC.

This rearrangement joins TRBV12-5 to TRBJ1-1; D gene ambiguous. This CDR3 is built from 13 residues. Germline CDR1 and CDR2: LGHNT and FRNRAP. Trimming pared 6 bases from V and 6 bases from J, leaving 14 bases between. CDR3 DNA: TGTGCTAGTGGCCCCCGACATGTGTCTGAAGCTTTCTTT. Its translation is CASGPRHVSEAFF.

V and J are TRBV2 and TRBJ1-2, with TRBD1 identical over 9 bases. Looked up from germline, CDR1 is SNHLY and CDR2 is FYNNEI. The CDR3 runs to 14 residues. The trim removed 4 bases at V and 5 bases at J, leaving 5 bases unmatched. CDR3 sequence (DNA): TGTGCCAGCAGTGGGGCCGGACAGGGGTATGGCTACACCTTC. It specifies CASSGAGQGYGYTF.

V and J are TRBV9 and TRBJ2-2, with D perhaps matching TRBD2 (5 bases). The CDR3 is made up of 12 amino acids. Germline CDR1 SGDLS, CDR2 YYNGEE. With 3 bases removed from V and 7 bases from J, the gap between germline ends came to 7 bases. This chain's CDR3 is CASSASGGELFF. The CDR3 DNA is TGTGCCAGCAGCGCAAGCGGCGGGGAGCTGTTTTTT.